This TCR beta chain was sequenced for a study of T cell repertoires in cytomegalovirus infection. Whole-study context: Alongside well-studied HLA-B-restricted CMV epitopes, recently identified HLA-C-restricted CMV epitopes were also used. The public TCR beta signatures pointed to both CMV infection and matching HLA type. General study results and limits: There were HLA-C-restricted CMV-specific TCR beta clonotypes dominating the ex vivo response.

TCRdb itself ran the reads through MiXCR, one entry per CDR3 protein. The repertoire consists of about 770,000 distinct CDR3 sequences, with roughly 28% occurring once and the leading ten covering roughly 14%. This clonotype appeared many times. Its antigen is undetermined. CDR1 is SGHVS and CDR2 is FQNEAQ in the germline V gene. The junction had 5 bases not matched to a gene; V was cut back by 5 bases and J by 3 bases. The CDR3 covers 14 residues. The chain employs TRBV7-8 and TRBJ2-7; 9 positions agree with TRBD1. Sequencing was performed on cultured CD8+ T cells from PBMCs, taken from culture after CMV antigen stimulation. This TCR was recovered from a human donor in good health (CMV status not recorded). Some clones in this sample may be carry-over from other donors' samples. Here the CDR3 reads CASSPGTGFYEQYV. In DNA form, the CDR3 reads TGTGCCAGCAGCCCAGGGACAGGGTTCTACGAGCAGTACGTC.